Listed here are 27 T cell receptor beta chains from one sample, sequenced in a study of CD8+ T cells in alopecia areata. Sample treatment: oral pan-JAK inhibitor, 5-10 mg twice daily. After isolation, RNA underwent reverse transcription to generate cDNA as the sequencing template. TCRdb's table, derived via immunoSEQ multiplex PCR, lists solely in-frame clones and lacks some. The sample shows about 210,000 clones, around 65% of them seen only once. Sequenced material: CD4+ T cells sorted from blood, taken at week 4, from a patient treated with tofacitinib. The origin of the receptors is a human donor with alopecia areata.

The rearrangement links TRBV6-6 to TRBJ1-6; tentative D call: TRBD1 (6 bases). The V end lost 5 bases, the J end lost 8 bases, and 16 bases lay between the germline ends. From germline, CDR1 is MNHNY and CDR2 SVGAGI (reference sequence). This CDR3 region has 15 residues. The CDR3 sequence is CASSNQQGPDSPLHF. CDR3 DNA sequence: TGTGCCAGCAGTAACCAACAGGGTCCGGATTCACCCCTCCACTTT.

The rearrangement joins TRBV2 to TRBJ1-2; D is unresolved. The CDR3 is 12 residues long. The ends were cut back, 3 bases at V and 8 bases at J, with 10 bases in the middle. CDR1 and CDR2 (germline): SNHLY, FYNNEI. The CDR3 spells CASSDGFVGYTF. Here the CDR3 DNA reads TGTGCCAGCAGTGATGGATTCGTAGGCTACACCTTC.

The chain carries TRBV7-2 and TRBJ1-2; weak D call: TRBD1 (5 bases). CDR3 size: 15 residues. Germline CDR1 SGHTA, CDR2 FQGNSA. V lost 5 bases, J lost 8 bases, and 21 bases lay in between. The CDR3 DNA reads TGTGCCAGCAGCCCCCGAGGAGGGGACCAAAGAGGCTACACCTTC. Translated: CASSPRGGDQRGYTF.

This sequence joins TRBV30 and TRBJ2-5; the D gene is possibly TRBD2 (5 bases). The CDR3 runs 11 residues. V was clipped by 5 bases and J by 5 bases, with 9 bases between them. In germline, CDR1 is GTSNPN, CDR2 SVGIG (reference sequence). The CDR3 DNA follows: TGTGCCTGGGGACTTAGGGAGACCCAGTACTTC. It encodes CAWGLRETQYF.

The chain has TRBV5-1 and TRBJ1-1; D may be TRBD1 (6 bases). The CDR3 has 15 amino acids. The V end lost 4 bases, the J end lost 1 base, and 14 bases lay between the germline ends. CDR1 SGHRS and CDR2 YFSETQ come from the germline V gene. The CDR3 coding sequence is TGCGCCAGCAGCCCCTGGACAGAAAGGAACACTGAAGCTTTCTTT. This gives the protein CASSPWTERNTEAFF. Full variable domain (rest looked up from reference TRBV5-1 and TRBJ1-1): KAGVTQTPRYLIKTRGQQVTLSCSPISGHRSVSWYQQTPGQGLQFLFEYFSETQRNKGNFPGRFSGRQFSNSRSEMNVSTLELGDSALYLCASSPWTERNTEAFFGQGTRLTVV.

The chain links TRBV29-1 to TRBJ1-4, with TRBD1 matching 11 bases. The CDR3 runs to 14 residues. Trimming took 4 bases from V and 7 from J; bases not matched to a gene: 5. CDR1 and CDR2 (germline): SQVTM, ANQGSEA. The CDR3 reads CSVAAGTGGEKLFF. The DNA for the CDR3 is TGCAGCGTTGCCGCCGGGACAGGGGGTGAAAAACTGTTTTTT.

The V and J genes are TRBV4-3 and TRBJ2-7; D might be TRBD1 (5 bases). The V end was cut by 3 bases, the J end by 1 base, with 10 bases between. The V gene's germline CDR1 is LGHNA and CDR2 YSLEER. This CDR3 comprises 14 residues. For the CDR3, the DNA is TGCGCCAGCAGCCAGGACCAGGGTTCCTACGAGCAGTACTTC. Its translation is CASSQDQGSYEQYF.

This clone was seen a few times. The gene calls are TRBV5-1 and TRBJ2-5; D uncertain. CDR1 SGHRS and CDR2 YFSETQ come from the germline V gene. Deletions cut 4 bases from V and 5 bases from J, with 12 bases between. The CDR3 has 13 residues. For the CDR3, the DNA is TGCGCCAGCAGCGTACGACATAAGGAGACCCAGTACTTC. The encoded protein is CASSVRHKETQYF. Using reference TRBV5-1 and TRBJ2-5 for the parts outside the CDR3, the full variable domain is KAGVTQTPRYLIKTRGQQVTLSCSPISGHRSVSWYQQTPGQGLQFLFEYFSETQRNKGNFPGRFSGRQFSNSRSEMNVSTLELGDSALYLCASSVRHKETQYFGPGTRLLVL.

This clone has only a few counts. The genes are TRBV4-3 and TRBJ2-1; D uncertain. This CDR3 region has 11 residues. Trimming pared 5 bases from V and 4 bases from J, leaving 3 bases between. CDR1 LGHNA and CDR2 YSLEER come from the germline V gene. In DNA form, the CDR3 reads TGCGCCAGCAGCGTGTACAATGAGCAGTTCTTC. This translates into CASSVYNEQFF.

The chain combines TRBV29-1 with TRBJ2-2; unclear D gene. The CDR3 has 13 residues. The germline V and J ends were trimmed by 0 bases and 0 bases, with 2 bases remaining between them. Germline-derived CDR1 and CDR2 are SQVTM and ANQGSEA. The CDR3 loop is CSVEETNTGELFF. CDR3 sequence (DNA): TGCAGCGTTGAAGAAACGAACACCGGGGAGCTGTTTTTT.

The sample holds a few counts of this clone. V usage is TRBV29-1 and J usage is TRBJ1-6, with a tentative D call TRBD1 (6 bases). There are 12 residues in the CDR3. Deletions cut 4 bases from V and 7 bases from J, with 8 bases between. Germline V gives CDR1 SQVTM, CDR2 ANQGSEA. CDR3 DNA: TGCAGCGTTGTGACAGGAAATTCACCCCTCCACTTT. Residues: CSVVTGNSPLHF.

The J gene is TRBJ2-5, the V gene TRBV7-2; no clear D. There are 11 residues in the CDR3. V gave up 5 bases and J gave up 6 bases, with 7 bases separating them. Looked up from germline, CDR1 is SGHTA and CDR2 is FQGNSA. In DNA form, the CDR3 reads TGTGCCAGCAGCCCGGCTCAGACCCAGTACTTC. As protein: CASSPAQTQYF.

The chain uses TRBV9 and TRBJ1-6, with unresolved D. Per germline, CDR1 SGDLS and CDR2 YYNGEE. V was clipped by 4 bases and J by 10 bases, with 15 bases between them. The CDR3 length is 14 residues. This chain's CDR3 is CASSQPRLGSPLHF. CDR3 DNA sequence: TGTGCCAGCAGCCAGCCCCGATTGGGGTCACCCCTCCACTTT.

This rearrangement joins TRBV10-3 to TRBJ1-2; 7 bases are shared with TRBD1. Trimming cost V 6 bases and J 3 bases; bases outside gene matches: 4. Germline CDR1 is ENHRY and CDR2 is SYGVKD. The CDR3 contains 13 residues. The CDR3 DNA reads TGTGCCATCAGCCTAGACAGGGACTATGGCTACACCTTC. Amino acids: CAISLDRDYGYTF.

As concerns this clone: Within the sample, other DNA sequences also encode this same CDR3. CDR3 DNA sequence: TGCAGCGTATTAGACACTGAAGCTTTCTTT. Translation: CSVLDTEAFF. The J gene is TRBJ1-1, the V gene TRBV29-1; D not resolved. The germline gives CDR1 SQVTM, CDR2 ANQGSEA. The CDR3 length is 10 residues. V lost 6 bases, J lost 3 bases, and 5 bases lay in between.

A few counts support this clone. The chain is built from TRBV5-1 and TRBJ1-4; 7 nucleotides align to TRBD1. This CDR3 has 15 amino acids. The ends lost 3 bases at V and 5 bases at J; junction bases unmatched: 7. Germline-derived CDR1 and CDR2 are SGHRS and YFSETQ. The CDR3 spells CASSSSGTENEKLFF. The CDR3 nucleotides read TGCGCCAGCAGCTCCTCCGGGACAGAGAATGAAAAACTGTTTTTT.

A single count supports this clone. The CDR3 nucleotides read TGTGCCAGCAGTTACGAGCTTTACGGCCGGAACACCTTC. It is translated as CASSYELYGRNTF. This chain uses TRBV6-5 with TRBJ1-2; D not resolved. The CDR3 loop spans 13 amino acids. Germline V gene sequence: CDR1 MNHEY, CDR2 SVGAGI. The V and J ends lost 2 bases and 12 bases respectively, with 16 bases between them.

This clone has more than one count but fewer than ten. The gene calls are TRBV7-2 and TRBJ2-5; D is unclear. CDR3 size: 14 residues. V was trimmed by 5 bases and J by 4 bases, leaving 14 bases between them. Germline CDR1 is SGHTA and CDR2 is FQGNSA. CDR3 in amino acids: CASSVAGLGETQYF. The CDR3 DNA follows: TGTGCCAGCAGCGTTGCCGGCCTCGGAGAGACCCAGTACTTC.

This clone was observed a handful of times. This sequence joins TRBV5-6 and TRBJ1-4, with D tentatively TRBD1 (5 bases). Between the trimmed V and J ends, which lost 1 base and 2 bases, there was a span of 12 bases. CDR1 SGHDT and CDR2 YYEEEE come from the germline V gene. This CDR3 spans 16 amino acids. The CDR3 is CASSLRSRDTNEKLFF. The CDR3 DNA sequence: TGTGCCAGCAGCTTGAGAAGCCGGGACACTAATGAAAAACTGTTTTTT.

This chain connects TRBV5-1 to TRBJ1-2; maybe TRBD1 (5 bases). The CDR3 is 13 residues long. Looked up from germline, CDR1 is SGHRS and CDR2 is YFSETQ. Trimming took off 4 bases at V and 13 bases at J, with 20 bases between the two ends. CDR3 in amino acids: CASSGGIPGSPTF. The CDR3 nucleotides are TGCGCCAGCAGCGGCGGGATCCCAGGGTCGCCCACCTTC.

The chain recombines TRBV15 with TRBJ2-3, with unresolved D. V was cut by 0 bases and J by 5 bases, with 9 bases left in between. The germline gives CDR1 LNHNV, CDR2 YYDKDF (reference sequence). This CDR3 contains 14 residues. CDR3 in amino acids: CATSRDPTGDTQYF. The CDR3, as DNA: TGTGCCACCAGCAGAGATCCAACGGGAGATACGCAGTATTTT.

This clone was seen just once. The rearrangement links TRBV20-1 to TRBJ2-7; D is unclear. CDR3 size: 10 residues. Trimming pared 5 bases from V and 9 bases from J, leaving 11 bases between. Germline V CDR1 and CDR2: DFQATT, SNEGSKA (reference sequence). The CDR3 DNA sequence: TGCAGTGCTCTACAGCTTCGGCAGTACTTC. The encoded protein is CSALQLRQYF.

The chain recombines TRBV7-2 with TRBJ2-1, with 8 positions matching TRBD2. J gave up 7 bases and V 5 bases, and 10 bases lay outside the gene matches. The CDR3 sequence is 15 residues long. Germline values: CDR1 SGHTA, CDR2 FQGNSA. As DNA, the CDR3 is TGTGCCAGCAGCCCCAGCGGGGGCCTATTTAATGAGCAGTTCTTC. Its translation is CASSPSGGLFNEQFF.

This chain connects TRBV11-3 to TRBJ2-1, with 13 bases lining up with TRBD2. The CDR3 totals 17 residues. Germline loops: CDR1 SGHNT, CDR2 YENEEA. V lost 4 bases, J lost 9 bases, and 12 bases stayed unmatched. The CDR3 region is CASSSTFTSGGASEQFF. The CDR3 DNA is TGTGCCAGCAGCTCGACCTTCACTAGCGGGGGGGCCAGTGAGCAGTTCTTC.

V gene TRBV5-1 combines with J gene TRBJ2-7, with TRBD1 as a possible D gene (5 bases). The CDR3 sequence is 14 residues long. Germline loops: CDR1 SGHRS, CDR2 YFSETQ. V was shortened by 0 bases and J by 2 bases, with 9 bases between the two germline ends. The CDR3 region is CASSLAQGTYEQYF. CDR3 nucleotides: TGCGCCAGCAGCTTGGCCCAGGGAACCTACGAGCAGTACTTC. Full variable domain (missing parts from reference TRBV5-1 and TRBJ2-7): KAGVTQTPRYLIKTRGQQVTLSCSPISGHRSVSWYQQTPGQGLQFLFEYFSETQRNKGNFPGRFSGRQFSNSRSEMNVSTLELGDSALYLCASSLAQGTYEQYFGPGTRLTVT.

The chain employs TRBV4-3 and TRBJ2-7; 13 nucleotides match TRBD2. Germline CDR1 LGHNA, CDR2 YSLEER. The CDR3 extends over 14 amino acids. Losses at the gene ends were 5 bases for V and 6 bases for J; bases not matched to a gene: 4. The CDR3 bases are TGCGCCAGCAGCTTGGGACTAGCGGGGCTCGAGCAGTACTTC. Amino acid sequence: CASSLGLAGLEQYF.

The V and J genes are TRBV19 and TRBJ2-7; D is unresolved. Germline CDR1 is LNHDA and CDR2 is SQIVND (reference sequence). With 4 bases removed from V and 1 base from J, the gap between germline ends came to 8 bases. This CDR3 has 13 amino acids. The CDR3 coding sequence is TGTGCCAGTAGTAAACCGATGTCCTACGAGCAGTACTTC. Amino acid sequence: CASSKPMSYEQYF.